This T cell receptor beta chain appears in the sequencing data of a study of blood T cell repertoires in COVID-19. As for the study in general: The cDNA or gDNA used as material had been derived from T cells, B-cell-depleted T cells, or PBMCs.

CDR1 is SGDLS and CDR2 is YYNGEE in the germline V gene. The CDR3 is 16 residues long. The ends were cut back, 0 bases at V and 4 bases at J, with 16 bases in the middle. Clones were sequenced by immunoSEQ multiplex PCR, and TCRdb holds only the in-frame ones, with some missing. There are around 94,000 clones in the sample; 80% to 85% occur only once, and about 6.3% lies in the top ten. The sequencing sample was made of peripheral blood. V and J are TRBV9 and TRBJ2-5; D possibly corresponds to TRBD1 (5 bases). This sequence originates from a man in his sixties with acute or convalescent COVID-19. CDR3 in amino acids: CASSVGVQGSGETQYF. The DNA of the CDR3 is TGTGCCAGCAGCGTAGGGGTTCAGGGTAGTGGAGAGACCCAGTACTTC.